This T cell receptor (beta chain) appears in the sequencing data of a study of graft-versus-host responses after intestinal transplantation. This CDR3 spans 13 amino acids. V gave up 5 bases and J gave up 3 bases; unmatched junction bases: 1. CDR1 and CDR2 from the germline V gene are MDHEN and SYDVKM. Profiled with immunoSEQ multiplex PCR; TCRdb holds only in-frame clones, not every one. The table lists fewer than 45,000 clones, over 75% of them singletons. The source of this sequence is a human patient who received an intestinal transplant, so some T cells may come from the graft donor. The chain links TRBV28 to TRBJ2-3, with 8 bases lining up with TRBD1. The starting material was PBMCs, obtained 524 days after transplant. CDR3 in DNA: TGTGCCAGCAGTCGGACAGGGACAGATACGCAGTATTTT. This codes for CASSRTGTDTQYF. Variable domain in full (rest from reference TRBV28 and TRBJ2-3): DVKVTQSSRYLVKRTGEKVFLECVQDMDHENMFWYRQDPGLGLRLIYFSYDVKMKEKGDIPEGYSVSREKKERFSLILESASTNQTSMYLCASSRTGTDTQYFGPGTRLTVL.